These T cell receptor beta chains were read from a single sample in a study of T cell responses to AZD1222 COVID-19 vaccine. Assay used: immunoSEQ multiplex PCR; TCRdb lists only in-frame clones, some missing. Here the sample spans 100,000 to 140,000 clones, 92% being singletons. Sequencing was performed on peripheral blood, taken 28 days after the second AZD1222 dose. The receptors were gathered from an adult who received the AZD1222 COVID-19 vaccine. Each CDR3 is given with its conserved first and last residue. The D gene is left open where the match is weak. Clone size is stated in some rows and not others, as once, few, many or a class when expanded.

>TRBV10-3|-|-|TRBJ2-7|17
CAISESIGKGPSYEQYF
TGTGCCATCAGTGAGTCTATTGGGAAGGGGCCCTCCTACGAGCAGTACTTC
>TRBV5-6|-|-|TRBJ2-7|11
CASSEGYEQYF
TGTGCCAGCAGCGAAGGGTACGAGCAGTACTTC
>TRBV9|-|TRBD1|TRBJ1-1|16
CASRGRGQGGDTEAFF
TGTGCCAGCAGAGGTAGGGGACAGGGAGGCGACACTGAAGCTTTCTTT
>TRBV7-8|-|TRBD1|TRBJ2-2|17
CASSFYRDRGRTGELFF
TGTGCCAGCAGCTTCTACCGGGACAGGGGGCGAACCGGGGAGCTGTTTTTT
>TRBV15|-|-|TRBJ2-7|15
CATSEAPGQPYEQYF
TGTGCCACCAGCGAGGCTCCGGGACAACCCTACGAGCAGTACTTC
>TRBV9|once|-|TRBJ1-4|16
CASSVGGRVTNEKLFF
TGTGCCAGCAGCGTAGGGGGTAGGGTGACTAATGAAAAACTGTTTTTT
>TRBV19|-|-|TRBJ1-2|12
CATYGGAYGYTF
TGTGCCACCTATGGGGGAGCCTATGGCTACACCTTC
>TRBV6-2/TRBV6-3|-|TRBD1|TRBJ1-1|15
CASSYSSSRGGEAFF
TGTGCCAGCAGTTACTCAAGTAGCCGAGGGGGCGAAGCTTTCTTT
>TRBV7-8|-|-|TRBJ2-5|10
CASTQETQYF
TGTGCCAGCACTCAAGAGACCCAGTACTTC
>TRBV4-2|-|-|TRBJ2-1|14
CASRQSGTQNEQFF
TGTGCCAGCAGACAATCCGGGACGCAGAATGAGCAGTTCTTC
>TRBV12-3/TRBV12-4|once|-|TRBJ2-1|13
CATGGPGGNEQFF
TGTGCCACCGGTGGGCCCGGGGGCAATGAGCAGTTCTTC
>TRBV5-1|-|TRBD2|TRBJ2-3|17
CASSLGLAGGGTDTQYF
TGCGCCAGCAGCTTGGGACTAGCGGGAGGGGGCACAGATACGCAGTATTTT
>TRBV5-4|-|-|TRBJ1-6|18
CASSPDPTGQGYNSPLHF
TGTGCCAGCAGCCCGGACCCGACAGGTCAAGGCTATAATTCACCCCTCCACTTT
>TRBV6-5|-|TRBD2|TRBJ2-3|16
CASSYSDSGFTDTQYF
TGTGCCAGCAGTTACTCAGATAGCGGGTTCACAGATACGCAGTATTTT
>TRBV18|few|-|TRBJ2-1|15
CASSREEGLFDEQFF
TGTGCCAGCTCACGGGAGGAGGGTCTTTTCGATGAGCAGTTCTTC
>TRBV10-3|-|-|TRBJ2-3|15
CAIKKGLGDTDTQYF
TGTGCCATCAAGAAGGGTTTGGGGGACACAGATACGCAGTATTTT
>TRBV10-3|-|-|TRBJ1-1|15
CAISEPRGGDTEAFF
TGTGCCATCAGTGAGCCCCGCGGGGGGGACACTGAAGCTTTCTTT
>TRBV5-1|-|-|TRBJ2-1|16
CASSLFGGATYNEQFF
TGCGCCAGCAGCTTATTTGGCGGAGCTACCTACAATGAGCAGTTCTTC
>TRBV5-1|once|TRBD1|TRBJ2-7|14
CASSLAGGSYEQYF
TGCGCCAGCAGCTTGGCAGGGGGCTCCTACGAGCAGTACTTC
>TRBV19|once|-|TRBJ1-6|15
CASSASGTPNSPLHF
TGTGCCAGTAGCGCATCCGGGACACCTAATTCACCCCTCCACTTT
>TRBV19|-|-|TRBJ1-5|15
CASVIGGNSNQPQHF
TGTGCCAGCGTCATTGGGGGGAATAGCAATCAGCCCCAGCATTTT
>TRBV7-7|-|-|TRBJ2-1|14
CASSLGLADNEQFF
TGTGCTAGCAGCTTAGGGTTAGCAGACAATGAGCAGTTCTTC
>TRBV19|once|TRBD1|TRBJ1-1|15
CASSIALDRGTEAFF
TGTGCCAGTAGTATAGCTTTAGACAGGGGCACTGAAGCTTTCTTT
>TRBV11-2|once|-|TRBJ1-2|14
CASSLGWAGYGYTF
TGTGCCAGCAGCTTAGGGTGGGCAGGCTATGGCTACACCTTC
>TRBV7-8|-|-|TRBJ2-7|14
CASSLTRVSYEQYF
TGTGCCAGCAGCCTCACTAGGGTCTCCTACGAGCAGTACTTC
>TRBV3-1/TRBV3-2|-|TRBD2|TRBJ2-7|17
CASSQGGGLAGRNEQYF
TGTGCCAGCAGCCAAGGGGGGGGACTAGCGGGAAGGAACGAGCAGTACTTC
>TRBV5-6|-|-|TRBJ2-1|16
CASSLRAGVEDNEQFF
TGTGCCAGCAGCTTGCGGGCCGGGGTAGAAGACAATGAGCAGTTCTTC
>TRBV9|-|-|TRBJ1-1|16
CASSVATARRDTEAFF
TGTGCCAGCAGCGTAGCTACGGCGCGTCGGGACACTGAAGCTTTCTTT
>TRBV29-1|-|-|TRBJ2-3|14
CSTPRDRVGDTQYF
TGCAGCACCCCCCGGGATAGGGTGGGAGATACGCAGTATTTT
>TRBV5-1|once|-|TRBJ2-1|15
CASQRTAGVGDEQFF
TGCGCCAGCCAAAGGACAGCCGGGGTTGGGGATGAGCAGTTCTTC
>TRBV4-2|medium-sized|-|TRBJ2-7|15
CASSQIIDGYYEQYF
TGTGCCAGCAGCCAAATTATTGACGGCTACTACGAGCAGTACTTC
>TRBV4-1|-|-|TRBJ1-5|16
CASSQRGAVGNQPQHF
TGCGCCAGCAGCCAGAGGGGGGCGGTTGGCAATCAGCCCCAGCATTTT